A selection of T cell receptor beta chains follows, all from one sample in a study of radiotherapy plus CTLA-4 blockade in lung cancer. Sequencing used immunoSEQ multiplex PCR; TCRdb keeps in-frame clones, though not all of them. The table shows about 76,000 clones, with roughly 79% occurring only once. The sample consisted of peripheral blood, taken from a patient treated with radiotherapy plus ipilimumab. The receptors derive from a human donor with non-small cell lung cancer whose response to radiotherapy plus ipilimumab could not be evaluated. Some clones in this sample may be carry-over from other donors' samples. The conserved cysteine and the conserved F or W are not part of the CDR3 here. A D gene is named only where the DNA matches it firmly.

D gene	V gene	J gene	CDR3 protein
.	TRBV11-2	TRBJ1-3	ASSLGREFGNTIY
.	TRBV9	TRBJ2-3	ASSVAEGFWDTQY
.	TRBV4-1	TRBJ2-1	ASSQEGHNNEQF
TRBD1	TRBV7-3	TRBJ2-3	ASKEKPGQVLTDTQY
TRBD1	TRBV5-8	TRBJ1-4	ASSVQGANEKLF
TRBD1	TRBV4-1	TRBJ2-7	ASSQFPGQGEPEQY
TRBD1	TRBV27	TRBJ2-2	ASSGQGHTGELF
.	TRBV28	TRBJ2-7	ASSNNRAREQY
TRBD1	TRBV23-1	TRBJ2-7	ASSQSRDRKREQY
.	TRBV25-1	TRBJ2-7	ASSAGYEQY
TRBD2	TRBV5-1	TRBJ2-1	ASSLPGGANEQF
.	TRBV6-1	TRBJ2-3	ASNPSGPVDTQY
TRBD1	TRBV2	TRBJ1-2	ASSPNRQGEGYT
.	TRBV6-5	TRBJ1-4	ASAGEEDEKLF
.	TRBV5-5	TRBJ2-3	ASSPDTWLSTDTQY
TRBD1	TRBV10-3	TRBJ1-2	ASVGTGSSYNYGYT
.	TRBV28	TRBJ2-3	ASRARPERMYGDTQY
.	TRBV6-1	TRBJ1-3	ASSEPGAGNTIY
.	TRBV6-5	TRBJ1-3	AMAQGSGNTIY
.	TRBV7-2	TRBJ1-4	ASSAARGTNEKLF
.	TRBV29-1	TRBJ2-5	SVEGLSHRNFYQETQY
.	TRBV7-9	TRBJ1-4	ASSLGRGGGEKLF
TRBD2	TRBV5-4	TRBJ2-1	ASSAGTTPEQF
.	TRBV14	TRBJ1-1	ASSPVKGMNTEAF
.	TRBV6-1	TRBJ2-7	ASSAGRGYEQY
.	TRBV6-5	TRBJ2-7	ASSYSTEYEQY
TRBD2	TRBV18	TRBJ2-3	ASSRSRLAGVTDTQY
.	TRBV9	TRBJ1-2	ASSVGYSYT
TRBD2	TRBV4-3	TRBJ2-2	ASSQDFGTSGGAFAGELF
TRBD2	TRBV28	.	ASMKRGGTYEQY
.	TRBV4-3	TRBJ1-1	ASSQPLGGVGTEAF
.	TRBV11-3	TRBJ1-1	ASSSPGQAEAF
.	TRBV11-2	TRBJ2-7	ASSLETGRSYEQY
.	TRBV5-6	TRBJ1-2	ASSLVGQYYGYT
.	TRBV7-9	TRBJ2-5	ASSLGVRGVETQY
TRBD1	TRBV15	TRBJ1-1	ATSDPSGGRTEAF
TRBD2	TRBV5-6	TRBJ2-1	ASSLGPAGALYNEQF
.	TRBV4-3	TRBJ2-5	ASSQRGSGETQY
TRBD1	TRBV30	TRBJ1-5	AGGQGSNQPQH
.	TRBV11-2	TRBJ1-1	ASSLDSLTAEAF
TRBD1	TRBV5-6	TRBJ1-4	ASSWGTGRTNEKLF
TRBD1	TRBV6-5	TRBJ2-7	ASTRGTGGSYEQY
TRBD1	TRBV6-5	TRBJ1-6	ASSIGQGYSPLH
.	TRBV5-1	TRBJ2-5	ASSLAQPQETQY
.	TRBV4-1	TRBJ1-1	ASSQVLHTEAF
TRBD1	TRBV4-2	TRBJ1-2	ASSQGPDRGSFRSNYGYT
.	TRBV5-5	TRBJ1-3	ASSLQGGSGNTIY
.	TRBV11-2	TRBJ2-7	ASSGGTDPSYEQY
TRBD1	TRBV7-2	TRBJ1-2	ASSSTGQIYGYT
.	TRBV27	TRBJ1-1	ASSLFQGTTEAF